This T cell receptor beta chain was recovered during a study of control samples from healthy donors and cancer patients. Repertoires were generated with immunoSEQ multiplex PCR, while TCRdb's copy carries only in-frame clones and drops some. This sample yields about 160,000 clones, of which roughly 93% are seen a single time; roughly 5.5% belongs to the top ten. The germline CDR1 and CDR2 sequences are LGHNA and YNFKEQ. The CDR3 extends over 14 amino acids. V shed 4 bases and J 8 bases; nucleotides not matched to a gene: 0. The sample was blood. V is TRBV4-2 and J is TRBJ2-1; TRBD2 matches 15 bases. The TCR originated in a man in his late teens or twenties in good health. The CDR3 nucleotides read TGTGCCAGCAGCCGGACTAGCGGGAGGGATGAGCAGTTCTTC. Translated: CASSRTSGRDEQFF.